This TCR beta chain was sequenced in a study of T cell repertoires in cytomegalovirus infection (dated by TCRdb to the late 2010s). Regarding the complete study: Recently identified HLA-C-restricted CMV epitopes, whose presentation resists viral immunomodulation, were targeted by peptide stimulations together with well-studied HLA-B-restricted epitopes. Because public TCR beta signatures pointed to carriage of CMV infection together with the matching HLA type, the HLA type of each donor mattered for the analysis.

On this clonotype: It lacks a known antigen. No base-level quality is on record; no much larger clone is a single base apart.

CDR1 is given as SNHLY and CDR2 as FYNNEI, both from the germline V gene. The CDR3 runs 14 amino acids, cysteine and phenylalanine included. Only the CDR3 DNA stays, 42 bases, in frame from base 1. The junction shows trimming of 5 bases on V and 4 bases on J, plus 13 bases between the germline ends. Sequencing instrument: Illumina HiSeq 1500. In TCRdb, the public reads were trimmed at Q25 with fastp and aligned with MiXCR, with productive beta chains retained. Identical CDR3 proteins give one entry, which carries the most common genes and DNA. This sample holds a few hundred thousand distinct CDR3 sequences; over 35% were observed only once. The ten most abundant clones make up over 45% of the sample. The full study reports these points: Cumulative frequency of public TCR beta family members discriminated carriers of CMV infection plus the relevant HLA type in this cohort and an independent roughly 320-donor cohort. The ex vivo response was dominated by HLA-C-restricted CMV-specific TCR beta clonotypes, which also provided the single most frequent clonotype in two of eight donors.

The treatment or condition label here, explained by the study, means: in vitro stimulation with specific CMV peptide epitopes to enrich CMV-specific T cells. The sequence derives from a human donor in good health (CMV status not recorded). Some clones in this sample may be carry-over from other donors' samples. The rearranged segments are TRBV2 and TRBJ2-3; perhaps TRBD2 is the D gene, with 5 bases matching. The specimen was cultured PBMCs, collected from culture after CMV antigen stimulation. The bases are TGTGCCAGCAGTTTTCGCCACGGGGCAGATACGCAGTATTTT. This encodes CASSFRHGADTQYF.